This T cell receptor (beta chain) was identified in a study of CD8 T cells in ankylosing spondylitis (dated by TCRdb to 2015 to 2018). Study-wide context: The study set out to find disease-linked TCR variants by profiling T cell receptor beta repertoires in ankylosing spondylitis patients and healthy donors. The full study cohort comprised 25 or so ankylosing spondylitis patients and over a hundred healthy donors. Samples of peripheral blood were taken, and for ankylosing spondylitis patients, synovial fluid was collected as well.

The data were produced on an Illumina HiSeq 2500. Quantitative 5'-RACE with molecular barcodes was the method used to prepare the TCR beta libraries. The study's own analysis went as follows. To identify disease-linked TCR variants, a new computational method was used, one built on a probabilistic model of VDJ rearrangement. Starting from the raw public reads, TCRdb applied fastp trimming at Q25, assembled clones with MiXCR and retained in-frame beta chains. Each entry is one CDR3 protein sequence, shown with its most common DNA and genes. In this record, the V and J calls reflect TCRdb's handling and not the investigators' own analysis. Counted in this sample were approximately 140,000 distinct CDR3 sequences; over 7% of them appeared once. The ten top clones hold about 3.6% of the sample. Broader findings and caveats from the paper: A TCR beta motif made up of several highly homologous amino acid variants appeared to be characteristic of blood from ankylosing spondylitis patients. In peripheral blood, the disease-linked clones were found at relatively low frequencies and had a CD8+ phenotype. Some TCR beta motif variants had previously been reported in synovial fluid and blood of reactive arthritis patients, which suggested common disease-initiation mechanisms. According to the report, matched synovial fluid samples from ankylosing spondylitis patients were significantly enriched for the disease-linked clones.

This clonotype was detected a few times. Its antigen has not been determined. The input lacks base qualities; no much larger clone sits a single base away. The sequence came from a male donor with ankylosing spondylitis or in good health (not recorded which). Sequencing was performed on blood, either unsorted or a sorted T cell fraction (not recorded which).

The nucleotide sequence reads as follows: TGTGCCAGCAGCCAAGTGAGGACAGCTCGCGAGCAGTACTTC. This yields the protein CASSQVRTAREQYF. The chain is assembled from TRBV3-1 and TRBJ2-7, with a tentative D gene TRBD1 over 6 matching bases. V sheds 1 base and J sheds 6 bases, leaving 13 bases between their ends. The germline V gene (reference sequence) sets CDR1 to LGHDT and CDR2 to YNNKEL. From the cysteine through the phenylalanine, the CDR3 covers 14 amino acids. Just CDR3 DNA is preserved here, 42 bases in frame from base 1.